This TCR beta chain emerged from a study of cytomegalovirus exposure and HLA in healthy donors. The wider study: Out of fewer than 400 genotyped donors, approximately 84% belonged to the Caucasian-associated ancestry cluster.

Trimming took 1 base from V and 11 from J; bases not matched to a gene: 8. From germline, CDR1 is SGHVS and CDR2 FQNEAQ. The CDR3 consists of 14 residues. Despite likely unrecorded immune exposures, the donors were nominally healthy at the time of sampling. The PCR employed 60 Vbeta primers together with 13 Jbeta primers. TCRdb keeps only in-frame clones here, not all; method: immunoSEQ multiplex PCR. The sample yields about 160,000 clones, over 75% seen once. Study-wide results and caveats: The later analysis indicated that the majority of CMV-associated TCR beta chains appeared HLA-restricted. In vitro testing confirmed a few CMV-associated chains as specific for CMV antigens.

A remark on this clone: Its antigen remains unidentified.

This chain uses TRBV7-8 with TRBJ1-3; 7 bases fit TRBD1. The specimen sequenced was PBMCs. This sequence originates from a woman under 40 in good health and CMV-seronegative. The CDR3 region has the DNA TGTGCCAGCAGCTTAGGGGGACAGAAACGACCCATATATTTT. Residues: CASSLGGQKRPIYF.